The 20 T cell receptor beta chains presented below share a single source sample, sequenced in a study of OX40 agonist ivuxolimab in advanced cancers. Method: immunoSEQ multiplex PCR; TCRdb's copy keeps in-frame clones and lacks some. The sample holds fewer than 90,000 clones, less than 90% seen once. The sample here was CD4+ or CD8+ T cells sorted from blood, taken in a trial of the OX40 agonist ivuxolimab. Source of these receptors: an adult with an advanced solid tumor such as melanoma, head and neck, liver or kidney cancer.

The chain is built from TRBV6-1 and TRBJ2-7; 7 bases fit TRBD1. The trim removed 6 bases at V and 0 bases at J, leaving 5 bases unmatched. The CDR3 is made up of 14 amino acids. The germline gives CDR1 MNHNS, CDR2 SASEGT. Here the CDR3 reads CASSRDRDSYEQYF. CDR3 in DNA: TGTGCCAGCAGCCGCGACAGGGACTCCTACGAGCAGTACTTC.

This sequence joins TRBV7-3 and TRBJ2-1; D uncertain. V lost 1 base to trimming and J lost 2 bases, with 9 bases between them. Per germline, CDR1 SGHTA and CDR2 FQGTGA. This CDR3 is 15 amino acids long. Here the CDR3 DNA reads TGTGCCAGCAGCTTAATAGGGCAAGCCTACAATGAGCAGTTCTTC. Protein: CASSLIGQAYNEQFF.

This rearrangement joins TRBV19 to TRBJ1-4, with TRBD1 matching 7 bases. Trimming took 3 bases from V and 7 from J; bases not matched to a gene: 8. Germline CDR1 reads LNHDA; CDR2 reads SQIVND (reference sequence). The CDR3 is 15 amino acids. CDR3 DNA: TGTGCCAGTAGTATTCAAGGGGGCTTGAGTGAAAAACTGTTTTTT. Translation: CASSIQGGLSEKLFF.

The V and J genes are TRBV29-1 and TRBJ1-4; D possibly corresponds to TRBD1 (6 bases). This CDR3 contains 13 residues. The V gene lost 7 bases and the J gene lost 7 bases, with 16 bases spanning the gap. Germline CDR1 SQVTM, CDR2 ANQGSEA. Here the CDR3 reads CSGVSRGSEKLFF. CDR3 sequence (DNA): TGCAGCGGGGTCAGCAGGGGTTCTGAAAAACTGTTTTTT. Complete variable domain (other parts from reference TRBV29-1 and TRBJ1-4): SAVISQKPSRDICQRGTSLTIQCQVDSQVTMMFWYRQQPGQSLTLIATANQGSEATYESGFVIDKFPISRPNLTFSTLTVSNMSPEDSSIYLCSGVSRGSEKLFFGSGTQLSVL.

The chain carries TRBV11-2 and TRBJ1-3, with D hard to call. Trimming took 5 bases from V and 0 from J, leaving 8 bases between them. Germline CDR1 is SGHAT and CDR2 is FQNNGV. The CDR3 runs to 14 residues. The CDR3 sequence is CASSRRGSGNTIYF. The CDR3 nucleotides read TGTGCCAGCAGCCGTCGGGGCTCTGGAAACACCATATATTTT.

This clone was seen a single time. The rearrangement joins TRBV7-9 to TRBJ2-3, with D maybe TRBD2 (7 bases). This CDR3 has 15 amino acids. The V end lost 2 bases, the J end lost 3 bases, and 12 bases lay between the germline ends. Germline V gives CDR1 SEHNR, CDR2 FQNEAQ (reference sequence). The CDR3 coding sequence is TGTGCCAGCAGCTTAAGGGGGACTACAACAGATACGCAGTATTTT. Translation: CASSLRGTTTDTQYF.

The chain joins TRBV7-2 to TRBJ2-6; D is possibly TRBD1 (6 bases). This CDR3 has 15 amino acids. With 5 bases removed from V and 4 bases from J, the gap between germline ends came to 12 bases. Germline V lookup: CDR1 SGHTA, CDR2 FQGNSA. CDR3 DNA: TGTGCCAGCAGCATCACAGGGACAGGGGCCAACGTCCTGACTTTC. Its protein product is CASSITGTGANVLTF. The full variable domain, its missing parts supplied by reference TRBV7-2 and TRBJ2-6, is GAGVSQSPSNKVTEKGKDVELRCDPISGHTALYWYRQSLGQGLEFLIYFQGNSAPDKSGLPSDRFSAERTGGSVSTLTIQRTQQEDSAVYLCASSITGTGANVLTFGAGSRLTVL.

The chain is built from TRBV7-2 and TRBJ2-3; D is unclear. The V and J ends lost 2 bases and 2 bases respectively, with 14 bases between them. The CDR3 runs 16 residues. Germline values: CDR1 SGHTA, CDR2 FQGNSA. CDR3 sequence (DNA): TGTGCCAGCAGCTTACGGGCTGCTCACAACACAGATACGCAGTATTTT. Translation: CASSLRAAHNTDTQYF.

The V gene is TRBV28, the J gene TRBJ1-2; 8 nucleotides line up with TRBD1. There are 16 residues in the CDR3. J gave up 3 bases and V 5 bases, and 11 bases lay outside the gene matches. CDR1 and CDR2 (germline): MDHEN, SYDVKM. As DNA, the CDR3 is TGTGCCAGCAGTACCTTCACCAGGGGGCGTCACTATGGCTACACCTTC. Protein sequence: CASSTFTRGRHYGYTF.

In its sample, this clone was seen once. The chain combines TRBV29-1 with TRBJ2-7; D possibly corresponds to TRBD1 (5 bases). Trimming cost V 7 bases and J 1 base, with 11 bases left between them. CDR1 is SQVTM and CDR2 is ANQGSEA in the germline V gene. The CDR3 totals 12 residues. The CDR3 bases are TGCAGCGCGACGACAGATTCCTACGAGCAGTACTTC. Translation: CSATTDSYEQYF.

The chain recombines TRBV5-4 with TRBJ1-1; D remains ambiguous. This CDR3 is built from 13 residues. The V and J ends lost 3 bases and 0 bases respectively, with 6 bases between them. Per germline, CDR1 SGHNT and CDR2 YYREEE (reference sequence). CDR3 nucleotides: TGTGCCAGCAGCTCCCGTTTGAACACTGAAGCTTTCTTT. Protein sequence: CASSSRLNTEAFF.

V gene TRBV30 combines with J gene TRBJ1-2, with D uncertain. The CDR3 consists of 12 residues. V was clipped by 7 bases and J by 0 bases, with 9 bases between them. Germline V gene sequence: CDR1 GTSNPN, CDR2 SVGIG (reference sequence). This CDR3 reads CAFKGANYGYTF. The CDR3 DNA reads as TGTGCCTTCAAGGGTGCTAACTATGGCTACACCTTC.

This clone showed up just once. The V and J genes are TRBV18 and TRBJ1-5; D not certain. CDR3 size: 13 residues. CDR1 is KGHSH and CDR2 is LQKENI in the germline V gene. Trimming removed 2 bases from V and 4 bases from J, with 6 bases in between. DNA of the CDR3: TGTGCCAGCTCACCAAACTGGAATCAGCCCCAGCATTTT. It translates to CASSPNWNQPQHF.

This chain connects TRBV4-3 to TRBJ1-1, with D unresolved. Germline V gene data show CDR1 as LGHNA and CDR2 as YSLEER. The V gene lost 1 base and the J gene lost 0 bases, with 9 bases spanning the gap. The length of the CDR3 is 15 residues. CDR3 in amino acids: CASSQASLLNTEAFF. In DNA form, the CDR3 reads TGCGCCAGCAGCCAAGCCTCCTTACTGAACACTGAAGCTTTCTTT.

This chain connects TRBV5-4 to TRBJ2-7; 9 bases map to TRBD2. Trimming removed 0 bases from V and 1 base from J; junction bases left unmatched: 8. CDR3 length equals 17 residues. Germline V gene sequence: CDR1 SGHNT, CDR2 YYREEE (reference sequence). The CDR3 DNA is TGTGCCAGCAGCTTGGGTCCGTTGAGCGGGGGGTCCTACGAGCAGTACTTC. Its translation is CASSLGPLSGGSYEQYF.

The chain couples TRBV5-4 to TRBJ2-1; 12 bases agree with TRBD2. Germline V gene data show CDR1 as SGHNT and CDR2 as YYREEE (reference sequence). The CDR3 totals 15 residues. Trimming cost V 7 bases and J 7 bases; bases outside gene matches: 9. DNA for the CDR3: TGTGCCAGCGGGCCTAGCGGGGGGGATCTGAATGAGCAGTTCTTC. Translated, it gives CASGPSGGDLNEQFF.

The CDR3 protein is CASSPPGGAPGELFF. The CDR3 nucleotides are TGTGCCAGCTCACCACCGGGGGGCGCCCCCGGGGAGCTGTTTTTT. The rearrangement links TRBV18 to TRBJ2-2; the D gene could be TRBD1 or TRBD2 (6 bases each). Germline loops: CDR1 KGHSH, CDR2 LQKENI. This CDR3 contains 15 residues. Trimming shortened V by 0 bases and J by 6 bases, and 11 bases separated the two germline ends.

Points on this clone: Other DNA sequences from this sample encode an identical CDR3 as well. The chain employs TRBV5-1 and TRBJ1-1; 8 bases are shared with TRBD1. The CDR3 runs 15 residues. Trimming took 2 bases from V and 0 from J; bases not matched to a gene: 3. CDR1 and CDR2 from the germline V gene are SGHRS and YFSETQ. The CDR3 DNA reads as TGCGCCAGCAGCTTACAGGGGGGGATGAACACTGAAGCTTTCTTT. Protein: CASSLQGGMNTEAFF. Drawing the rest from reference TRBV5-1 and TRBJ1-1, the complete variable domain is KAGVTQTPRYLIKTRGQQVTLSCSPISGHRSVSWYQQTPGQGLQFLFEYFSETQRNKGNFPGRFSGRQFSNSRSEMNVSTLELGDSALYLCASSLQGGMNTEAFFGQGTRLTVV.

The rearrangement uses TRBV5-1 and TRBJ2-3; possibly TRBD1 or TRBD2 for D (5 bases each). This CDR3 comprises 15 residues. The V and J ends lost 2 bases and 2 bases respectively, with 12 bases between them. Germline V gene lookup returns CDR1 SGHRS and CDR2 YFSETQ. The CDR3 nucleotides are TGCGCCAGCAGCTTCAGCGGACACAACACAGATACGCAGTATTTT. This encodes CASSFSGHNTDTQYF.

The chain is built from TRBV10-3 and TRBJ1-1; D is uncertain. CDR1 and CDR2 (germline): ENHRY, SYGVKD. The CDR3 totals 14 residues. V lost 10 bases to trimming and J lost 1 base, with 16 bases between them. CDR3 bases: TGTGCCACGTCTAGAGATCAATCGAACACTGAAGCTTTCTTT. Translation gives CATSRDQSNTEAFF.